In this sample, the clone carrying this T cell receptor (beta chain) turned up a few times. The target antigen is unknown. These data are taken from a study of identical twins. TCRdb re-analysed the 5' RACE reads in MiXCR, keeping a single row per CDR3 protein. The sample records 350,000 to 600,000 distinct CDR3 sequences, around 14% being singletons. The germline V gene encodes CDR1 MDHEN and CDR2 SYDVKM. Trimming cost V 2 bases and J 0 bases; bases outside gene matches: 10. This CDR3 is 19 amino acids long. Overall study findings and caveats: Some out-of-frame alpha sequences were shared by twins, and these showed excess low generation probability.

Healthy Caucasians provided all donations. These data also featured in a second study, about yellow fever vaccine responses in identical twins.

This TCR was recovered from a woman between 18 and 29 years old in good health. The chain has TRBV28 and TRBJ1-4; 9 nucleotides agree with TRBD1. The sample taken for sequencing was CD4+ T cells sorted from blood. DNA of the CDR3: TGTGCCAGCAGTTTAAGACAGGGGGGAAATTCTGCAACTAATGAAAAACTGTTTTTT. Its protein product is CASSLRQGGNSATNEKLFF.